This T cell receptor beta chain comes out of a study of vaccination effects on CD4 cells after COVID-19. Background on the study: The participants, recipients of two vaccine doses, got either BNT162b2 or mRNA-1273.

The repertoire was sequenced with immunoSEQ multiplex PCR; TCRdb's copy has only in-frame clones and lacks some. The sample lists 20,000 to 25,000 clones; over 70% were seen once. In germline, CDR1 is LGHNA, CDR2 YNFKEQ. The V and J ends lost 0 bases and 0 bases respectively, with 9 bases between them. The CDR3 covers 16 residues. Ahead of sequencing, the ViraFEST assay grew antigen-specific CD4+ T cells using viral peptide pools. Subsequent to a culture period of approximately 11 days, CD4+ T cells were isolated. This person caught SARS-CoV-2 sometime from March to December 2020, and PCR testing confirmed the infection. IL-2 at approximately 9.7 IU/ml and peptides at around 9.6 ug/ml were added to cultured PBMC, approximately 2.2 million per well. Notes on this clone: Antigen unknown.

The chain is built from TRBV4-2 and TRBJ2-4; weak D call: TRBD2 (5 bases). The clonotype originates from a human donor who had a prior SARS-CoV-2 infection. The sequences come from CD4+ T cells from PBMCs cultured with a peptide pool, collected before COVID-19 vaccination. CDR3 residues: CASSQDTRLAKNIQYF. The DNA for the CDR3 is TGTGCCAGCAGCCAAGATACTAGACTAGCCAAAAACATTCAGTACTTC.